The source of this T cell receptor beta chain is a study of metastatic and nonmetastatic thyroid tumors. TCRdb re-called the PCR reads through MiXCR. The sample holds roughly 15,000 clones; roughly a quarter are singletons and the top ten take 10% to 11%. Study results and limitations: Patients with malignant thyroid tumors reportedly had significantly higher TCR beta diversity than those with benign nodules, in blood and tumor.

This clone was counted many times. The antigen is unknown. This CDR3 contains 15 residues. Germline CDR1 reads LGHDT; CDR2 reads YNNKEL (reference sequence). Trimming at V came to 4 bases and at J to 5 bases, leaving 11 bases not matched to a gene. Prior to thyroid surgery, none of the patients had received any treatment. This chain uses TRBV3-1 with TRBJ2-7; 7 bases are a match to TRBD1. Sequenced input: blood. The sequence derives from a male donor with papillary thyroid cancer or a benign thyroid nodule (not recorded which). Some clones in this sample may be carry-over from other donors' samples. Here the CDR3 DNA reads TGTGCCAGCAGCCGGACACAGGGGCAGGGGCACGAGCAGTACTTC. It specifies CASSRTQGQGHEQYF.